The text below deals with one T cell receptor (beta chain). These data belong to a study of blood T cell repertoires in COVID-19. Study-level information: The samples span acute and convalescent COVID-19 from the United States, Italy and Spain. From T cells, B-cell-depleted T cells, or PBMCs came the material, which was cDNA or gDNA.

The CDR3 runs 15 residues. Germline CDR1 SGHTA, CDR2 FQGTGA. Trimming stripped 5 bases from V and 4 bases from J, with 14 bases between. Methods used by the authors: Amplification of reference gene primers provided the estimated nucleated cell counts. Using immunoSEQ multiplex PCR, the repertoire was profiled, and TCRdb retains in-frame clones only, with some absent. V and J calls plus clone size are reproduced from that table; the DNA served to infer D and trimming. Among some 30,000 clones listed, approximately 85% were seen once. The sequence derives from a man aged 55-75 years with active COVID-19. V gene TRBV7-3 combines with J gene TRBJ2-2; D call uncertain. Sequencing was done on a sample of peripheral blood. CDR3 DNA sequence: TGTGCCAGCAGCCCGCGGCCCCCGGGCACCGGGGAGCTGTTTTTT. Encoded protein: CASSPRPPGTGELFF.